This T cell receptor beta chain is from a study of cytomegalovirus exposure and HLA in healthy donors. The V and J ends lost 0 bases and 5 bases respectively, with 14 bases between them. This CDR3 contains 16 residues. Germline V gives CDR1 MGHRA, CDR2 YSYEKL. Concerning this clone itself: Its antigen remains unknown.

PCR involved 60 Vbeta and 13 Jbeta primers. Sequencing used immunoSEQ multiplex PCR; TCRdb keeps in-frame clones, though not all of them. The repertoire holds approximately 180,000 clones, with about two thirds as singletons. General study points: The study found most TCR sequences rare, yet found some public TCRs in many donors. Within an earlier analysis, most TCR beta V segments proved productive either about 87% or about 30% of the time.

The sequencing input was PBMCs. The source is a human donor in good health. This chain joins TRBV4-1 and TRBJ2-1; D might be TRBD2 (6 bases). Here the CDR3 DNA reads TGCGCCAGCAGCCAAGATCCGGGCGGGGTAGACAATGAGCAGTTCTTC. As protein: CASSQDPGGVDNEQFF.